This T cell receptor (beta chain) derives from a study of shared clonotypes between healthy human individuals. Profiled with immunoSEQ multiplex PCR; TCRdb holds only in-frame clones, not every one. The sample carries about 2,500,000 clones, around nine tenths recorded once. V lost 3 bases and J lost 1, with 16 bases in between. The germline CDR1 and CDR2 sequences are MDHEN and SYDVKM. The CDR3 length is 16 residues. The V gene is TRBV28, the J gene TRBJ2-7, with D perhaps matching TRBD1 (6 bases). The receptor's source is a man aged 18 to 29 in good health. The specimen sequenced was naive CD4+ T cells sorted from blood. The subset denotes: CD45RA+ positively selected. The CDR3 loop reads CASSFAWTVRSYEQYF. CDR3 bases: TGTGCCAGCAGTTTTGCCTGGACAGTTAGATCCTACGAGCAGTACTTC. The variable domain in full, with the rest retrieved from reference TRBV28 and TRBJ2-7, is DVKVTQSSRYLVKRTGEKVFLECVQDMDHENMFWYRQDPGLGLRLIYFSYDVKMKEKGDIPEGYSVSREKKERFSLILESASTNQTSMYLCASSFAWTVRSYEQYFGPGTRLTVT.